Listed here are 3 T cell receptor beta chains from one sample, sequenced in a study of post-analysis software for immune sequencing data. Study results and caveats: About 5 TRBV segments occurring more often in patients than controls included TRBV5-6, TRBV5-1 and TRBV20-1.

Their cognate antigens are unknown. Tagging with unique molecular identifiers was a feature of the TCR beta cDNA libraries. A single record per CDR3 protein comes from TCRdb applying MiXCR to the PCR reads. The table lists hundreds of thousands of distinct CDR3 sequences, approximately 53% of them singletons. Sequencing was done on a sample of blood. Every receptor here comes from a girl aged 10-17 years with multiple sclerosis.

The V gene is TRBV28, the J gene TRBJ2-4, with D tentatively TRBD1 (6 bases). The assigned J gene may be wrong: the sequence end matches TRBJ2-7 better. Germline V gene sequence: CDR1 MDHEN, CDR2 SYDVKM. This CDR3 is 13 amino acids long. CDR3 coding DNA: TGTGCCAGCACCCCGGGACAACAGTACGAGCAGTACTTC. Its protein is CASTPGQQYEQYF.

V and J are TRBV6-1 and TRBJ2-5; D possibly uses TRBD1 or TRBD2 (7 bases each). The CDR3 covers 14 residues. CDR1 and CDR2 from the germline V gene are MNHNS and SASEGT. Trimming cost V 7 bases and J 4 bases, with 16 bases left between them. In DNA form, the CDR3 reads TGTGCCAGCACCAAAGGGAGGGGGCTAGAGACCCAGTACTTC. Amino acid sequence: CASTKGRGLETQYF.

The chain combines TRBV18 with TRBJ2-7; 10 nucleotides line up with TRBD1. The length of the CDR3 is 14 residues. Trimming at V came to 9 bases and at J to 2 bases, leaving 7 bases not matched to a gene. In germline, CDR1 is KGHSH, CDR2 LQKENI. CDR3: CASGQGVGAYEQYF. The CDR3 DNA follows: TGTGCCAGTGGACAGGGGGTAGGCGCCTACGAGCAGTACTTC.